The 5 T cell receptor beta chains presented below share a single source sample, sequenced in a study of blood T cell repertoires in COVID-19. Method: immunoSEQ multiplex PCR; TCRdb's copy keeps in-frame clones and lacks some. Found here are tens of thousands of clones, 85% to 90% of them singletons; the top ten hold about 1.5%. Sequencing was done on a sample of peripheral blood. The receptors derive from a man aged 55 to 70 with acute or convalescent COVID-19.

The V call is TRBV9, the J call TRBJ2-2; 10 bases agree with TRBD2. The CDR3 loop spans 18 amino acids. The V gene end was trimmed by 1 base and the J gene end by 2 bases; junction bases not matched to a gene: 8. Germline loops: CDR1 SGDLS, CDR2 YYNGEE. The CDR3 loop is CASSVTRAGGPNTGELFF. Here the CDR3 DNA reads TGTGCCAGCAGCGTAACGCGAGCGGGAGGGCCAAACACCGGGGAGCTGTTTTTT.

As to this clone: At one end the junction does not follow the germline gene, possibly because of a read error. The CDR3 DNA is TGTGTCAGCAGTGAGTCACAGGGGCTGCGTTCACCCCTCCACTTT. This codes for CVSSESQGLRSPLHF. This chain connects TRBV2 to TRBJ1-6; 7 bases map to TRBD1. The CDR3 length is 15 residues. Looked up from germline, CDR1 is SNHLY and CDR2 is FYNNEI.

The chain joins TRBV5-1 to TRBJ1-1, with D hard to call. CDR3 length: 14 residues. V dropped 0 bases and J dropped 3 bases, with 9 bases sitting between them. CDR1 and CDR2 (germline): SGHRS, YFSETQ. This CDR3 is CASSLGGEYTEAFF. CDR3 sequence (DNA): TGCGCCAGCAGCTTGGGGGGAGAATACACTGAAGCTTTCTTT.

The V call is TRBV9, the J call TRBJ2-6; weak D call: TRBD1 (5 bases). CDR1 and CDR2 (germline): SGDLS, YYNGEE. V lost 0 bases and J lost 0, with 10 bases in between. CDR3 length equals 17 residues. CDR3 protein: CASSVEGQTSGANVLTF. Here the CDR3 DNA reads TGTGCCAGCAGCGTAGAGGGGCAAACCTCTGGGGCCAACGTCCTGACTTTC.

CDR3 in DNA: TGTGCCAGCAGCCAAGTGGGGACTAGCGGGAGATATGAGCAGTTCTTC. Encoded protein: CASSQVGTSGRYEQFF. The chain couples TRBV14 to TRBJ2-1; 14 nucleotides align to TRBD2. Unmatched junction bases numbered 4, after V lost 1 base and J lost 8 bases. The CDR3 totals 16 residues. Germline V gene data show CDR1 as SGHDN and CDR2 as FVKESK.